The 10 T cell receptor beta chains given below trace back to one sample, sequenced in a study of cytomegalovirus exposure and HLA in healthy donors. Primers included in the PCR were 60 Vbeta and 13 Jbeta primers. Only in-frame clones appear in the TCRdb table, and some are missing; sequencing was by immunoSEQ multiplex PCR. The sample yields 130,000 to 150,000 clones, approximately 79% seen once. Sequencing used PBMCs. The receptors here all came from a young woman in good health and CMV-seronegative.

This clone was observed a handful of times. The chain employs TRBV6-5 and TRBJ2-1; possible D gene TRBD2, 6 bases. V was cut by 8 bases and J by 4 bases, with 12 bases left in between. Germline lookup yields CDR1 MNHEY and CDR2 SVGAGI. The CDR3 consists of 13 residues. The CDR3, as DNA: TGTGCCAGCGCCCTAGCGTGGTACAATGAGCAGTTCTTC. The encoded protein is CASALAWYNEQFF.

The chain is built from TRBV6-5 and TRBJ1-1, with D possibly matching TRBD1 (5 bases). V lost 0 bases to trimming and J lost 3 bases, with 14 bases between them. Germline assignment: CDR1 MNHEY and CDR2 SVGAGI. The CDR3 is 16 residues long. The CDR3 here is CASSYSPLGGYTEAFF. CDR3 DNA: TGTGCCAGCAGTTACTCTCCTTTGGGGGGGTACACTGAAGCTTTCTTT.

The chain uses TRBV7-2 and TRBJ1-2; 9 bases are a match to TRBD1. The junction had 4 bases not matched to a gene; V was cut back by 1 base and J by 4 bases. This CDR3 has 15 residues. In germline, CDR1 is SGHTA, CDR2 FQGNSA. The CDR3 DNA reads TGTGCCAGCAGCTTAGGGGACAGGGTCTTCTATGGCTACACCTTC. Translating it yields CASSLGDRVFYGYTF. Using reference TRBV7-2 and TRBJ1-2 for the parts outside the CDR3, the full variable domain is GAGVSQSPSNKVTEKGKDVELRCDPISGHTALYWYRQSLGQGLEFLIYFQGNSAPDKSGLPSDRFSAERTGGSVSTLTIQRTQQEDSAVYLCASSLGDRVFYGYTFGSGTRLTVV.

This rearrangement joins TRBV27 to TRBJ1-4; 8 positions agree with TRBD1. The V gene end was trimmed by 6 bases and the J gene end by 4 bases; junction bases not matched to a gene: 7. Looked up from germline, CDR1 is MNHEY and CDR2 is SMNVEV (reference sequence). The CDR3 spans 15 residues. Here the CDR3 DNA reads TGTGCCAGCAGCCCCAGGACAGGGTTTAATGAAAAACTGTTTTTT. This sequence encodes CASSPRTGFNEKLFF.

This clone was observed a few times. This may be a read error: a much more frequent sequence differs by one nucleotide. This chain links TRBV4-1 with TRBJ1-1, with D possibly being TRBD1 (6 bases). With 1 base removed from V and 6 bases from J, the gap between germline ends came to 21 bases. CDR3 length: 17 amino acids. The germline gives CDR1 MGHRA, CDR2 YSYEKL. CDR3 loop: CASSQAPQGCGFAEAFF. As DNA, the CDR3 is TGCGCCAGCAGCCAAGCGCCCCAGGGGTGTGGTTTTGCTGAAGCTTTCTTT.

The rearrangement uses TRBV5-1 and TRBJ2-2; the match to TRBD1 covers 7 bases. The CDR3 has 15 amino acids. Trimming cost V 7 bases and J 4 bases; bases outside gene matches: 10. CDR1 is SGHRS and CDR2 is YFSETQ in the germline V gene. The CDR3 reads CASGTGTASTGELFF. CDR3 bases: TGCGCCAGCGGCACCGGGACAGCCAGCACCGGGGAGCTGTTTTTT.

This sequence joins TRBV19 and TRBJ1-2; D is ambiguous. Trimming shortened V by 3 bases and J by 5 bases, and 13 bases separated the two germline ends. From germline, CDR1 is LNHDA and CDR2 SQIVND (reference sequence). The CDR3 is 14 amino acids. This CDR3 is CASSMAPDNYGYTF. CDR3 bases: TGTGCCAGTAGTATGGCGCCAGACAATTATGGCTACACCTTC.

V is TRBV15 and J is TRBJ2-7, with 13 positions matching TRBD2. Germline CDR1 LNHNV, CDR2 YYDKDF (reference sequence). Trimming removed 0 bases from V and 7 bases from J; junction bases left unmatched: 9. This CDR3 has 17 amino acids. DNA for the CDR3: TGTGCCACCAGCAGAGAGGTCGGACTAGCGGGAGTCGATGAGCAGTACTTC. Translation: CATSREVGLAGVDEQYF.

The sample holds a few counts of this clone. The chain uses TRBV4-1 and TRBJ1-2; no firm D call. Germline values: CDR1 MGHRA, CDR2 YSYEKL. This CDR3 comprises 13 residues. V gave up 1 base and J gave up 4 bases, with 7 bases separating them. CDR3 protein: CASSQAGFYGYTF. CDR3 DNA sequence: TGCGCCAGCAGCCAAGCAGGCTTCTATGGCTACACCTTC.

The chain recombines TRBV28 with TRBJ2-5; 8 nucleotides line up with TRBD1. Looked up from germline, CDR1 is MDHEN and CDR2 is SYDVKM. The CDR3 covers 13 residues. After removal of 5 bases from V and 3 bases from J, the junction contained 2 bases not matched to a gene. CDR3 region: CASSHRGEETQYF. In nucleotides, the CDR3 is TGTGCCAGCAGTCACAGGGGGGAAGAGACCCAGTACTTC.